This T cell receptor (beta chain) was found in a study of blood T cell repertoires in COVID-19. Background on the study: Acute and convalescent COVID-19 specimens originated in the United States, Italy and Spain.

Here immunoSEQ multiplex PCR was the method, and the copy in TCRdb shows in-frame clones only, minus some. The data contain roughly 100,000 clones, under 90% of them seen just once; the ten biggest clones take up 19%. The CDR3 spans 13 residues. Trimming took 5 bases from V and 8 from J, leaving 13 bases between them. The germline V gene has CDR1 MNHEY and CDR2 SMNVEV (reference sequence). Material for sequencing was peripheral blood. The chain joins TRBV27 to TRBJ2-1; D perhaps matches TRBD1 (5 bases). This sequence was found in a human donor in a cohort sampled during active COVID-19. CDR3 nucleotide sequence: TGTGCCAGCAGTCCAATTTTAGGGGATGAGCAGTTCTTC. It specifies CASSPILGDEQFF.